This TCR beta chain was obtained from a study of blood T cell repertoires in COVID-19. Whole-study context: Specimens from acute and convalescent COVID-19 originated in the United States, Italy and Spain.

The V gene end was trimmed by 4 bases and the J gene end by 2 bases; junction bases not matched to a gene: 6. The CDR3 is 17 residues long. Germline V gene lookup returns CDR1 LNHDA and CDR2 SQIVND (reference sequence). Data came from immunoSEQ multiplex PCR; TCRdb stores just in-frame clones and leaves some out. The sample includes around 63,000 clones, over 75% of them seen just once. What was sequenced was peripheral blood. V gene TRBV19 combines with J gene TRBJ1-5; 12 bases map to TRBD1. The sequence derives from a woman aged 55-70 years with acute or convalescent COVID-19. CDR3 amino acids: CASSTGTGGAGNQPQHF. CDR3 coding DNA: TGTGCCAGTAGTACAGGGACAGGGGGCGCAGGCAATCAGCCCCAGCATTTT.